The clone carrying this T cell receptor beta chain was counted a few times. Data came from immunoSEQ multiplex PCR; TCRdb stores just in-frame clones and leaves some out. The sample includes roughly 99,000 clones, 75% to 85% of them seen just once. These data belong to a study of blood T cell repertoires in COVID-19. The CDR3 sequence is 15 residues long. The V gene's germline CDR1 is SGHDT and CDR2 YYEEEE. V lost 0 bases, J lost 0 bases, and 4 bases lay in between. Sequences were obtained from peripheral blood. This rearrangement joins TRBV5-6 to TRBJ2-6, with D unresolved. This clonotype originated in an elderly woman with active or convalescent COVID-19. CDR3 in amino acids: CASSLGLSGANVLTF. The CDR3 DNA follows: TGTGCCAGCAGCTTGGGGCTCTCTGGGGCCAACGTCCTGACTTTC.